This T cell receptor beta chain appears in the sequencing data of a study of T cell changes during pregnancy in multiple sclerosis. The CDR3 is 16 residues long. Profiling relied on immunoSEQ multiplex PCR, and the TCRdb table lists in-frame clones only, not all of them. The data show tens of thousands of clones, with approximately 90% seen just once and 0.45% to 0.55% held by the top ten. V gene TRBV21-1 combines with J gene TRBJ1-3; the table's D call, TRBD1, has no DNA check behind it. TRBV21-1 constitutes a pseudogene. The source material was CD4+ T cells from peripheral blood mononuclear cells, sampled in the second trimester of pregnancy. The clonotype comes from a female donor with multiple sclerosis, enrolled in a pregnancy study. CDR3 sequence (DNA): TGTGCCAGCAGCAAAGCTTTGGACAGGGCTGGAAACACCATATATTTT. It specifies CASSKALDRAGNTIYF.